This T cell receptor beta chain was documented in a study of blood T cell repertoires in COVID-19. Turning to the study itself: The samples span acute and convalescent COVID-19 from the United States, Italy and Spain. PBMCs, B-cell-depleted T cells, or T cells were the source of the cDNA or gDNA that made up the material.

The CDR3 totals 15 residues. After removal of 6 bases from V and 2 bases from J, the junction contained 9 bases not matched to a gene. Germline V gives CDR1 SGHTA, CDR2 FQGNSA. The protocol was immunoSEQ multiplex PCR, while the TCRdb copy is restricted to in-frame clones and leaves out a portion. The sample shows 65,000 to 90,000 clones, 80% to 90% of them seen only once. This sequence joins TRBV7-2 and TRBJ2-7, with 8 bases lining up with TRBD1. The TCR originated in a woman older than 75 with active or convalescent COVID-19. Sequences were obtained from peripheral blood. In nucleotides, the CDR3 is TGTGCCAGCAGTTCAGAGGGGGGACAGGCCTACGAGCAGTACTTC. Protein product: CASSSEGGQAYEQYF.